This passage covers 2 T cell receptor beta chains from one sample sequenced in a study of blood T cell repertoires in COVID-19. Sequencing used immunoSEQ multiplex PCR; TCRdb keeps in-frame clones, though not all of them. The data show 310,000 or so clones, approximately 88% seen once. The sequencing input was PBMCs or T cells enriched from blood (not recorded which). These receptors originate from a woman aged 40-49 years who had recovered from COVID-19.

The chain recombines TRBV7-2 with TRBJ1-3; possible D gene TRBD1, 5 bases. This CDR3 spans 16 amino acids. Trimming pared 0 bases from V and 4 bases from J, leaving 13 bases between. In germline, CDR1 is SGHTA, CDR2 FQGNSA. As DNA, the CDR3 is TGTGCCAGCAGCTTAGCGGCGGGGCCGTGGGGAAACACCATATATTTT. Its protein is CASSLAAGPWGNTIYF. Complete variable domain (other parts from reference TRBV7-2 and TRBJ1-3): GAGVSQSPSNKVTEKGKDVELRCDPISGHTALYWYRQSLGQGLEFLIYFQGNSAPDKSGLPSDRFSAERTGGSVSTLTIQRTQQEDSAVYLCASSLAAGPWGNTIYFGEGSWLTVV.

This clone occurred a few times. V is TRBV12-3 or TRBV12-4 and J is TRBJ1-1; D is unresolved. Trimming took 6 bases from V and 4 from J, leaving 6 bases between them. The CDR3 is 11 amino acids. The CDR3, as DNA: TGTGCCAGCAGGCTCGGCACTGAAGCTTTCTTT. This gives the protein CASRLGTEAFF.